A selection of T cell receptor beta chains follows, all from one sample in a study of long-term antiretroviral therapy in people with HIV. Clones were read by immunoSEQ multiplex PCR, and TCRdb kept only the in-frame ones, dropping some. The table shows about 24,000 clones, with 90% to 95% occurring only once. The sample here was unsorted PBMCs, taken roughly 5.1 years after starting antiretroviral therapy. These receptors came from a woman aged 45 to 65 with HIV. Each CDR3 is given with its conserved first and last residue. A D gene is named only where the DNA matches it firmly. Not all rows give a size; the values are once, few, many and, for expanded clones, a class.

size,V,J,D,CDR3,DNA
-,TRBV29-1,TRBJ2-7,TRBD1,CSARDSLWEQYF,TGCAGCGCCCGGGACAGCCTGTGGGAGCAGTACTTC
-,TRBV18,TRBJ2-7,-,CASSPNSYEQYF,TGTGCCAGCTCACCAAACAGCTACGAGCAGTACTTC
-,TRBV5-4,TRBJ1-6,-,CASSYGLGTDSPLHF,TGTGCCAGCAGCTACGGCCTGGGGACGGATTCACCCCTCCACTTT
-,TRBV7-3,TRBJ2-3,-,CASSPANSDTQYF,TGTGCCAGCAGCCCCGCAAACTCAGATACGCAGTATTTT
-,TRBV2,TRBJ1-1,-,CASRNPLSGLNTEAFF,TGTGCCAGCAGGAACCCTCTTTCGGGCTTGAACACTGAAGCTTTCTTT
-,TRBV4-3,TRBJ1-1,-,CASSQDQVAVEAFF,TGCGCCAGCAGCCAAGATCAGGTCGCGGTTGAAGCTTTCTTT
-,TRBV4-2,TRBJ1-1,-,CASSRNGLANTEAFF,TGTGCCAGCAGCCGGAACGGCCTCGCTAACACTGAAGCTTTCTTT
-,TRBV9,TRBJ2-1,TRBD2,CASSVGLATNNNEQFF,TGTGCCAGCAGCGTAGGACTAGCGACAAATAACAATGAGCAGTTCTTC
-,TRBV25-1,TRBJ2-1,TRBD2,CASSNREGSYNEQFF,TGTGCCAGCAGTAACCGGGAGGGCTCCTACAATGAGCAGTTCTTC
-,TRBV7-9,TRBJ2-2,-,CASRANTNTGELFF,TGTGCCAGCAGGGCTAATACGAACACCGGGGAGCTGTTTTTT
-,TRBV14,TRBJ1-1,-,CASSRQRNTEAFF,TGTGCCAGCAGCAGACAGAGGAACACTGAAGCTTTCTTT
-,TRBV2,TRBJ1-6,-,CASSPGVSNSPLHF,TGTGCCAGCTCTCCAGGGGTCTCTAATTCACCCCTCCACTTT
-,TRBV6-1,TRBJ2-7,-,CASSRGGGPYEQYF,TGTGCCAGCAGTAGGGGAGGGGGGCCCTACGAGCAGTACTTC
-,TRBV18,TRBJ1-1,-,CASSPLRGRLVEAFF,TGTGCCAGCTCACCCCTCCGGGGCAGGTTGGTTGAAGCTTTCTTT
-,TRBV18,TRBJ1-5,-,CATSRENSNQPQHF,TGTGCCACCTCAAGGGAAAATAGCAATCAGCCCCAGCATTTT
-,TRBV19,TRBJ1-2,TRBD1,CATDRGDGYTF,TGTGCCACCGACAGGGGGGATGGCTACACCTTC
-,TRBV9,TRBJ1-2,-,CASSVGPGRTDGYTF,TGTGCCAGCAGCGTAGGACCAGGGAGGACAGATGGCTACACCTTC
-,TRBV6-5,TRBJ2-1,-,CASREQGYNEQFF,TGTGCCAGCAGGGAACAGGGTTACAATGAGCAGTTCTTC
-,TRBV19,TRBJ1-1,TRBD1,CASSIRQQGAEAFF,TGTGCCAGTAGTATTAGACAACAGGGGGCCGAAGCTTTCTTT
-,TRBV5-4,TRBJ2-2,-,CASSSQNLATGELFF,TGTGCCAGCTCCTCGCAAAATCTAGCGACCGGGGAGCTGTTTTTT
-,TRBV2,TRBJ1-1,TRBD1,CASSPGTAEAFF,TGTGCCAGCAGTCCGGGGACAGCTGAAGCTTTCTTT
once,TRBV5-1,TRBJ2-7,-,CASSFGIAYEQYF,TGCGCCAGCAGCTTTGGGATAGCCTACGAGCAGTACTTC
-,TRBV5-6,TRBJ1-6,TRBD1,CASSSSGTGGWESPLHF,TGTGCCAGCAGCTCGTCCGGGACAGGGGGTTGGGAATCACCCCTCCACTTT
-,TRBV30,TRBJ2-3,TRBD2,CAWSAGGRTDTQYF,TGTGCCTGGTCAGCGGGGGGGAGGACAGATACGCAGTATTTT
-,TRBV4-2,TRBJ2-1,TRBD2,CASISHGPSGRGYNEQFF,TGTGCCAGCATCTCGCACGGGCCTAGCGGGAGAGGATACAATGAGCAGTTCTTC
once,TRBV2,TRBJ1-5,-,CASSDQGSGQPQHF,TGTGCCAGCAGTGACCAGGGGAGTGGTCAGCCCCAGCATTTT